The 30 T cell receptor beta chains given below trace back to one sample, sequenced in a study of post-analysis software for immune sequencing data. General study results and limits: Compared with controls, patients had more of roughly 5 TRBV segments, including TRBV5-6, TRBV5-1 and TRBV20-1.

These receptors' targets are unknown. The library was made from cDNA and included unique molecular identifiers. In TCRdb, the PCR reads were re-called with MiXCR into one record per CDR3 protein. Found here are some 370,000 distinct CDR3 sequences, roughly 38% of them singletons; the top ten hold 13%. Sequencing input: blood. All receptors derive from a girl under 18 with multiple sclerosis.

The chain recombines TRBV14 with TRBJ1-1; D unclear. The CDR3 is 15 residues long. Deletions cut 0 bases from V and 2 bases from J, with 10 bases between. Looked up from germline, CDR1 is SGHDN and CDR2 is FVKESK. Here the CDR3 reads CASSQDLPFNTEAFF. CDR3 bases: TGTGCCAGCAGCCAAGATCTCCCATTTAACACTGAAGCTTTCTTT. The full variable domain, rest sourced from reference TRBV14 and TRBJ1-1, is EAGVTQFPSHSVIEKGQTVTLRCDPISGHDNLYWYRRVMGKEIKFLLHFVKESKQDESGMPNNRFLAERTGGTYSTLKVQPAELEDSGVYFCASSQDLPFNTEAFFGQGTRLTVV.

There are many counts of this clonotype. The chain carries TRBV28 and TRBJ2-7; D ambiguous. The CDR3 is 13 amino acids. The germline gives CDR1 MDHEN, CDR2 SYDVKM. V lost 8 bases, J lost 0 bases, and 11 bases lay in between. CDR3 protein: CASREASSYEQYF. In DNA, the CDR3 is TGTGCCAGCCGTGAGGCGAGCTCCTACGAGCAGTACTTC.

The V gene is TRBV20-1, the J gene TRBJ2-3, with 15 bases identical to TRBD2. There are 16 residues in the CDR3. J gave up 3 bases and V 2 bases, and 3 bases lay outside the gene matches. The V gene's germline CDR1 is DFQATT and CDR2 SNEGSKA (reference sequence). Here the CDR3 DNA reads TGCAGTGCTAGAACGGGACTAGCGGGGGGAACAGATACGCAGTATTTT. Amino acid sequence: CSARTGLAGGTDTQYF.

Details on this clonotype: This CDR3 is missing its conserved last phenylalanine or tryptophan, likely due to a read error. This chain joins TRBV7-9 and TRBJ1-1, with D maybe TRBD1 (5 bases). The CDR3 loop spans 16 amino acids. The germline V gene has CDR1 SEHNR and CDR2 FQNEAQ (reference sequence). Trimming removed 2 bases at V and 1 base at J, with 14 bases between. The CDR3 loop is CASSLSPGFKNTEAFL. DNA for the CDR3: TGTGCCAGCAGCTTAAGTCCAGGGTTTAAGAACACTGAAGCTTTCTTG.

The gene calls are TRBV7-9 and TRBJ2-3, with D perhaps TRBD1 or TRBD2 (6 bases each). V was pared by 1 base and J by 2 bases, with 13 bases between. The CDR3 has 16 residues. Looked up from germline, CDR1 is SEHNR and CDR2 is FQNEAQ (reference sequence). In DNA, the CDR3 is TGTGCCAGCAGCTTAGATCCGGGGGCGGACACAGATACGCAGTATTTT. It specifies CASSLDPGADTDTQYF.

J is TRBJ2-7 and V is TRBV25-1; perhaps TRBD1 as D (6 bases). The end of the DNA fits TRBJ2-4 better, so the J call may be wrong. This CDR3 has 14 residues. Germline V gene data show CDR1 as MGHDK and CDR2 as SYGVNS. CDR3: CASSVVGGRDIQYF. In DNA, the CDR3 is TGTGCCAGCAGTGTTGTAGGGGGAAGGGACATTCAGTACTTC.

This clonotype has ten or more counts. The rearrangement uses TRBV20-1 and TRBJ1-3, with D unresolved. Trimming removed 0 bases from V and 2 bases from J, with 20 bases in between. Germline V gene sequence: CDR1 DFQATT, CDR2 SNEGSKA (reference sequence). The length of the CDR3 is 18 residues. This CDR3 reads CSARDYSTQPKPGNTIYF. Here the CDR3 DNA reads TGCAGTGCTAGAGATTATAGCACACAACCCAAACCTGGAAACACCATATATTTT.

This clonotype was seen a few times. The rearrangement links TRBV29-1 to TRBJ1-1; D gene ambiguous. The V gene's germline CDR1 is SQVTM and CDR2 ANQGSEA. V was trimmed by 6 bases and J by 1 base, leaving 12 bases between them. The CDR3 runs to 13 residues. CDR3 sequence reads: CSVDGSGNTEAFF. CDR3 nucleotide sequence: TGCAGCGTGGACGGGTCGGGGAACACTGAAGCTTTCTTT.

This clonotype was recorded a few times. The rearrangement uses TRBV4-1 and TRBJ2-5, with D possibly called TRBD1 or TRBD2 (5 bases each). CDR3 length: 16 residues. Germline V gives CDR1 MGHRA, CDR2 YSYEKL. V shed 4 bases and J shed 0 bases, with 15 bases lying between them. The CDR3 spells CASSPGLAGYQETQYF. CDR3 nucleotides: TGCGCCAGCAGCCCGGGGCTAGCTGGGTACCAAGAGACCCAGTACTTC.

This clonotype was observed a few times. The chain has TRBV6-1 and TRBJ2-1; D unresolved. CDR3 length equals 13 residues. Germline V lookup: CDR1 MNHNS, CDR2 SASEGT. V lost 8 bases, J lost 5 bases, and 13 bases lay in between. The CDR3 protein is CASGYQPNNEQFF. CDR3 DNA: TGTGCCAGCGGCTATCAACCCAACAATGAGCAGTTCTTC.

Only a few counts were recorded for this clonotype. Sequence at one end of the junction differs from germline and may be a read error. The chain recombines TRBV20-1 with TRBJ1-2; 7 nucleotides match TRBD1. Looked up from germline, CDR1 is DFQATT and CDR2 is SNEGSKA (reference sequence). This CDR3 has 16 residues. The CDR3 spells CSALALDRDREVGHTF. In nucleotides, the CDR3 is TGCAGTGCCCTCGCGCTGGATCGTGACAGGGAAGTTGGCCACACCTTC.

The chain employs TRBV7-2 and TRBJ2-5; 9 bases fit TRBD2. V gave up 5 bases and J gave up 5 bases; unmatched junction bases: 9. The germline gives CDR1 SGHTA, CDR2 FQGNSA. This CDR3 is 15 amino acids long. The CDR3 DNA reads TGTGCCAGCAGCCCACCTAGCGGGGTCCGCGAGACCCAGTACTTC. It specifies CASSPPSGVRETQYF.

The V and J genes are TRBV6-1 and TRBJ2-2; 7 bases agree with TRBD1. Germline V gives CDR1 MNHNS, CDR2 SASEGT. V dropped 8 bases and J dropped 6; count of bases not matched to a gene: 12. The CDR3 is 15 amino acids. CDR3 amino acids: CASRGKGGAPGELFF. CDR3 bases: TGTGCCAGCCGAGGGAAAGGGGGCGCCCCCGGGGAGCTGTTTTTT.

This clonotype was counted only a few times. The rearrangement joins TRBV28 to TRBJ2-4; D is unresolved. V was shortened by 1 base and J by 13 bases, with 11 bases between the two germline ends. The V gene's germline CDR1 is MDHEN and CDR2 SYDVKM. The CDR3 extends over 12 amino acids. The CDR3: CASSLSSYVQYF. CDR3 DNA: TGTGCCAGCAGTTTATCATCCTACGTGCAGTACTTC.

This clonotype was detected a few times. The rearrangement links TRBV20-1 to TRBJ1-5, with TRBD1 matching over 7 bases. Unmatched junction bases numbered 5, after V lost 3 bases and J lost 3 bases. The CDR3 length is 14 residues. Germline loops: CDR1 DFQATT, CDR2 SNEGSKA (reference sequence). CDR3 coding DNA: TGCAGTGCTAGTACAGGGGTCAACAATCAGCCCCAGCATTTT. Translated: CSASTGVNNQPQHF.

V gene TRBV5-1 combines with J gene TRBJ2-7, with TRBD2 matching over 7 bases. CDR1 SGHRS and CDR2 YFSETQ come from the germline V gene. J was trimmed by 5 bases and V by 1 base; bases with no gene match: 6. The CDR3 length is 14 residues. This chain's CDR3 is CASSLLPGGNEQYF. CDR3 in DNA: TGCGCCAGCAGCTTGCTTCCGGGAGGCAACGAGCAGTACTTC.

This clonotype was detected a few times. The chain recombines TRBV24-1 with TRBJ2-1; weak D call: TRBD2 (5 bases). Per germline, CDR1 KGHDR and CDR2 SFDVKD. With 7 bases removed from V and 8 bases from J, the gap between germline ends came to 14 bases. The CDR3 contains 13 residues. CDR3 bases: TGTGCCACCAGAGACGAACCCGGGGATGAGCAGTTCTTC. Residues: CATRDEPGDEQFF.

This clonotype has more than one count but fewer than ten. CDR3 in DNA: TGTGCCAGCAGCGCCTCTACCGGGACAGGGAACCACGAGCAGTACTTC. Protein sequence: CASSASTGTGNHEQYF. This chain connects TRBV7-3 to TRBJ2-7; 9 bases align to TRBD1. CDR1 and CDR2 from the germline V gene are SGHTA and FQGTGA. V lost 5 bases to trimming and J lost 5 bases; unmatched junction nucleotides: 13. The CDR3 covers 16 residues.

CDR3 amino acids: CASKLASEEQYF. In DNA, the CDR3 is TGTGCCAGCAAGTTAGCGTCAGAAGAGCAGTACTTC. The chain employs TRBV2 and TRBJ2-5; maybe TRBD2 (5 bases). Looked up from germline, CDR1 is SNHLY and CDR2 is FYNNEI. V was trimmed by 7 bases and J by 11 bases, leaving 17 bases between them. CDR3 length: 12 residues. The full variable domain, with the rest looked up from reference TRBV2 and TRBJ2-5, is EPEVTQTPSHQVTQMGQEVILRCVPISNHLYFYWYRQILGQKVEFLVSFYNNEISEKSEIFDDQFSVERPDGSNFTLKIRSTKLEDSAMYFCASKLASEEQYFGPGTRLLVL.

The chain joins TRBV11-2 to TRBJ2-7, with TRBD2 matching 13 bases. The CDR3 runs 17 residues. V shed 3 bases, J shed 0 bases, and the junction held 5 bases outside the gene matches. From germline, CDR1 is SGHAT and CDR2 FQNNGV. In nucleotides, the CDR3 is TGTGCCAGCAGCTTGGGACTAGCGGGGTTTAACTCCTACGAGCAGTACTTC. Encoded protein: CASSLGLAGFNSYEQYF.

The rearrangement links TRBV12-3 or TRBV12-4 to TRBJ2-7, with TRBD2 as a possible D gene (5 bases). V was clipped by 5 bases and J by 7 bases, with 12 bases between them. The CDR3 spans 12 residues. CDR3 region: CASSPRPGEQYF. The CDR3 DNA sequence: TGTGCCAGCAGTCCTAGGCCGGGGGAGCAGTACTTC.

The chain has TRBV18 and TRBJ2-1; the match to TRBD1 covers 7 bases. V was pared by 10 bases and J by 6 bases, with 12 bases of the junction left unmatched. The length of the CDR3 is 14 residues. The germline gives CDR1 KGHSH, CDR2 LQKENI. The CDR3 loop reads CATMTGQLVNEQFF. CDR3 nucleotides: TGTGCCACAATGACAGGGCAATTGGTCAATGAGCAGTTCTTC.

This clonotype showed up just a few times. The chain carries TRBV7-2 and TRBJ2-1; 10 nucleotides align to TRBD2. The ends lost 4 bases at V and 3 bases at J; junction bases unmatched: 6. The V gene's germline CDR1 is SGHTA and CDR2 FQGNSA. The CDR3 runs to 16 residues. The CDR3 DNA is TGTGCCAGCAGCTCCACCAGCGGGGGGGACTACAATGAGCAGTTCTTC. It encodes CASSSTSGGDYNEQFF.

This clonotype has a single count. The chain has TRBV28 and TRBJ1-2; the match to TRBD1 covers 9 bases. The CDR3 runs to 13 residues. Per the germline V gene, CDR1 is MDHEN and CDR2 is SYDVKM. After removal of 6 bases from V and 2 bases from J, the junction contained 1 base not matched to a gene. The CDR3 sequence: CASRDRGNYGYTF. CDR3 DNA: TGTGCCAGCAGGGACAGGGGAAACTATGGCTACACCTTC.

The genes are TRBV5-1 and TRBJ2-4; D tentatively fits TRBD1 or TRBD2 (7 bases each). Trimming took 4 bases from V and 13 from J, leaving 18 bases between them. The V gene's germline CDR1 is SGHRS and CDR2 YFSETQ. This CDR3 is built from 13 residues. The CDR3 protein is CASSTGQAREQYF. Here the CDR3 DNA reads TGCGCCAGCAGCACCGGACAGGCGCGGGAGCAGTACTTC.

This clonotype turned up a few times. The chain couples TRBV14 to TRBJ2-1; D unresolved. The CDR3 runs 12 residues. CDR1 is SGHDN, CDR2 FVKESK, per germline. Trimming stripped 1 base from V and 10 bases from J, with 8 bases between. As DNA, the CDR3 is TGTGCCAGCAGCCAAGGACATGTGGAGCAGTTCTTC. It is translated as CASSQGHVEQFF.

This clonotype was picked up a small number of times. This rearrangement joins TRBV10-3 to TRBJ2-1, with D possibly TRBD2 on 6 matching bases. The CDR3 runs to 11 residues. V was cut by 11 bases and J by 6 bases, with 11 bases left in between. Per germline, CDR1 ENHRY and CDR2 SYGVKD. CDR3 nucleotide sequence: TGTGCCTCGGGGGTATCCAATGAGCAGTTCTTC. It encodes CASGVSNEQFF.

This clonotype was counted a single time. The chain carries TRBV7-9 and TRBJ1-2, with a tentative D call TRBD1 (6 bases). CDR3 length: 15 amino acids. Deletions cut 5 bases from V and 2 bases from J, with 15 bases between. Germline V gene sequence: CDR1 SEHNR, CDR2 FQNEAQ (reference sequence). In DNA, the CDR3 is TGTGCCAGCAGCCCCAGGGGTGGGCCCAACTATGGCTACACCTTC. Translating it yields CASSPRGGPNYGYTF.

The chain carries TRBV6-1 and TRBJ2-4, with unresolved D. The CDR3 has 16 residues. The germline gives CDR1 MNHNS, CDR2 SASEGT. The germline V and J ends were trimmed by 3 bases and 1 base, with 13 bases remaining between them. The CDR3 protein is CASSDRWGWAKNIQYF. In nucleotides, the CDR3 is TGTGCCAGCAGTGATAGATGGGGTTGGGCCAAAAACATTCAGTACTTC.

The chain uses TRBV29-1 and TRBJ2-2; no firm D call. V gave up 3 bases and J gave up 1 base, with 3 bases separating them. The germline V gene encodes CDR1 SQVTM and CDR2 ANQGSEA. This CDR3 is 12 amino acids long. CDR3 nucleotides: TGCAGCGTTGACTGGAACACCGGGGAGCTGTTTTTT. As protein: CSVDWNTGELFF.